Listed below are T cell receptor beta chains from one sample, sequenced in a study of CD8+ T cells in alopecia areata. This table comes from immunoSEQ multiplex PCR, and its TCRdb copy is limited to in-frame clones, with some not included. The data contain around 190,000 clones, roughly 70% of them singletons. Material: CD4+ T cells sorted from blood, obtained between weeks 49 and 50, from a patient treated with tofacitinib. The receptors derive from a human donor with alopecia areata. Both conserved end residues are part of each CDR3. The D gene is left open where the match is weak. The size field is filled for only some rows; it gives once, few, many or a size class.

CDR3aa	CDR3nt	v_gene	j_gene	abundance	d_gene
CSVEGTSGALYNEQFF	TGCAGCGTTGAAGGGACTAGCGGGGCCCTATACAATGAGCAGTTCTTC	TRBV29-1	TRBJ2-1	few	TRBD2
CSVEQDEQYF	TGCAGTGTGGAACAAGACGAGCAGTACTTC	TRBV20-1	TRBJ2-7	.	.
CASSEETGKETQYF	TGTGCCAGCAGTGAAGAGACGGGTAAAGAGACCCAGTACTTC	TRBV2	TRBJ2-5	.	.
CASSVRETYNEQFF	TGTGCCAGCAGCGTACGGGAAACCTACAATGAGCAGTTCTTC	TRBV9	TRBJ2-1	.	.
CASSLESRGSEQYF	TGTGCCAGCAGCTTGGAATCCAGGGGTAGCGAGCAGTACTTC	TRBV5-4	TRBJ2-7	.	.
CASSKKETQYF	TGTGCCAGTAGTAAGAAAGAGACCCAGTACTTC	TRBV19	TRBJ2-5	.	.
CAWGQGIGGYTF	TGTGCCTGGGGACAGGGGATCGGTGGCTACACCTTC	TRBV30	TRBJ1-2	.	TRBD1
CASSLESGWGYTF	TGCGCCAGCAGCTTGGAATCAGGTTGGGGCTACACCTTC	TRBV5-1	TRBJ1-2	.	.
CASSRSQNEQFF	TGTGCCAGCAGCCGGAGTCAGAATGAGCAGTTCTTC	TRBV27	TRBJ2-1	.	.
CASSPGLAWETQYF	TGCGCCAGCAGCCCCGGACTAGCGTGGGAGACCCAGTACTTC	TRBV5-1	TRBJ2-5	.	TRBD2
CASSTLDSYEQYF	TGCGCCAGCAGCACCTTAGACAGTTACGAGCAGTACTTC	TRBV5-1	TRBJ2-7	.	.
CASIRVANTGELFF	TGTGCCAGCATTCGTGTCGCGAACACCGGGGAGCTGTTTTTT	TRBV6-1	TRBJ2-2	once	.
CASSPWKGAGTGELFF	TGTGCCAGCAGCCCCTGGAAGGGGGCGGGCACCGGGGAGCTGTTTTTT	TRBV7-2	TRBJ2-2	.	TRBD1
CASSLKANSPLHF	TGCGCCAGCAGCTTGAAAGCTAATTCACCCCTCCACTTT	TRBV5-1	TRBJ1-6	.	.
CAWSVTNSGANVLTF	TGTGCCTGGAGTGTAACTAACTCTGGGGCCAACGTCCTGACTTTC	TRBV30	TRBJ2-6	.	.
CASSTRTGELFF	TGTGCCAGCAGTACCCGTACCGGGGAGCTGTTTTTT	TRBV28	TRBJ2-2	few	.
CASRKWGSGANVLTF	TGTGCCAGCAGAAAGTGGGGCTCTGGGGCCAACGTCCTGACTTTC	TRBV27	TRBJ2-6	.	.
CASSPGDRSNQPQHF	TGCGCCAGCAGCCCCGGAGACAGGAGCAATCAGCCCCAGCATTTT	TRBV5-1	TRBJ1-5	.	.
CASSQHLGGEKEKLFF	TGTGCCAGCAGTCAACACCTCGGGGGAGAGAAGGAAAAACTGTTTTTT	TRBV2	TRBJ1-4	.	.